The clone carrying this T cell receptor beta chain was seen just once. Its antigen is not known. Using immunoSEQ multiplex PCR, the repertoire was profiled, and TCRdb retains in-frame clones only, with some absent. The sample holds about 50,000 clones, approximately 88% seen once. The CDR3 totals 12 residues. V shed 2 bases and J shed 4 bases, with 9 bases lying between them. CDR1 is GTSNPN and CDR2 is SVGIG in the germline V gene (reference sequence). This sample is part of a study of OX40 agonist ivuxolimab in advanced cancers. Study-level background: The group had a mean age of about 64 years, ranged from about 23 to 85, and was 82.7% male. General study findings and limits: CD4+ and CD8+ blood T cells expanded clonally by week 6 at 0.1 to 3.0 mg/kg. Partial responders treated at 0.1-3.0 mg/kg exhibited clonal expansion among the lowest measured. Researchers did not establish what antigens the expanded peripheral T cells target.

The sample consisted of CD4+ or CD8+ T cells sorted from blood, taken in a trial of the OX40 agonist ivuxolimab. The receptor was isolated from an adult with an advanced solid tumor such as melanoma, head and neck, liver or kidney cancer. V usage is TRBV30 and J usage is TRBJ2-7, with D possibly matching TRBD2 (5 bases). CDR3 nucleotide sequence: TGTGCCTGGAGTTACGGGGATTACGAGCAGTACTTC. It codes for CAWSYGDYEQYF.